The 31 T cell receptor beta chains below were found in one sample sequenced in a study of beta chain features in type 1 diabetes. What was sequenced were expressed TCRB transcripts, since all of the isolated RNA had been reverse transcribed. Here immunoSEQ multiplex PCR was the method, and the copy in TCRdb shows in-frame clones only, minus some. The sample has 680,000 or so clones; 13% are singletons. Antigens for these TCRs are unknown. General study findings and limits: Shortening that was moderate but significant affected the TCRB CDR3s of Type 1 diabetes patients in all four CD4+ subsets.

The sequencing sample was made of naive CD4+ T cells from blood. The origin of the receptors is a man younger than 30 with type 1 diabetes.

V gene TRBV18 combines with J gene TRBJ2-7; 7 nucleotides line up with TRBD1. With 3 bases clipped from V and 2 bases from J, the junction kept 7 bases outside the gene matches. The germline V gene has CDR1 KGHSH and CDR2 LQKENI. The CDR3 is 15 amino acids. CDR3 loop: CASSPNHGTAYEQYF. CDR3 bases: TGTGCCAGCTCACCGAACCACGGGACAGCCTACGAGCAGTACTTC.

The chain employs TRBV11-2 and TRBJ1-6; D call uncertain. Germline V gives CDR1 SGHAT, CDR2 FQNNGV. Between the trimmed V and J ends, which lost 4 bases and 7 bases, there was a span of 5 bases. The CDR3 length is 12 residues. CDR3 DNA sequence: TGTGCCAGCAGCTCCCGGAATTCACCCCTCCACTTT. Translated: CASSSRNSPLHF.

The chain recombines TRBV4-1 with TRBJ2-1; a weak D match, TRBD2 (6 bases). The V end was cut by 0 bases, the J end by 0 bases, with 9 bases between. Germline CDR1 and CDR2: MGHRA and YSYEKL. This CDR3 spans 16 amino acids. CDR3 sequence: CASSQDLASSYNEQFF. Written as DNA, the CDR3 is TGCGCCAGCAGCCAAGATCTAGCGAGCTCCTACAATGAGCAGTTCTTC.

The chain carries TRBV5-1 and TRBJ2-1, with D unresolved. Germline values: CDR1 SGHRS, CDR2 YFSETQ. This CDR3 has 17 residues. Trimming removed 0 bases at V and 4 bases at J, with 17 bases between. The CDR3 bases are TGCGCCAGCAGCTTGGCGGGTAGTGGGTACCCGTACAATGAGCAGTTCTTC. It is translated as CASSLAGSGYPYNEQFF.

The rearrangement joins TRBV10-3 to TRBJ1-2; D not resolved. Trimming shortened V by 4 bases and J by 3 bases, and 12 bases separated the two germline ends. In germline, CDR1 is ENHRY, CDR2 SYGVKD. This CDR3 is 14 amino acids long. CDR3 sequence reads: CAISVGDGDYGYTF. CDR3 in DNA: TGTGCCATCAGTGTCGGGGATGGGGACTATGGCTACACCTTC.

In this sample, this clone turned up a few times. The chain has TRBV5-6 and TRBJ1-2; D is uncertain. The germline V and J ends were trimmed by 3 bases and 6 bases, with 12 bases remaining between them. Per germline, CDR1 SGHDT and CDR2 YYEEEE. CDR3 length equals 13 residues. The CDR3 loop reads CASSSTIANGYTF. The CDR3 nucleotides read TGTGCCAGCAGCTCGACCATCGCCAATGGCTACACCTTC.

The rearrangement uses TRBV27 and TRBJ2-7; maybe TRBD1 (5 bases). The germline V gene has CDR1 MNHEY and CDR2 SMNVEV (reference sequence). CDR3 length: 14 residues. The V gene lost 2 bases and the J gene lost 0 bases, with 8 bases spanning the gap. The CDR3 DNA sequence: TGTGCCAGCAGTTTAGGGGCCTTCTCCTACGAGCAGTACTTC. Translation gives CASSLGAFSYEQYF.

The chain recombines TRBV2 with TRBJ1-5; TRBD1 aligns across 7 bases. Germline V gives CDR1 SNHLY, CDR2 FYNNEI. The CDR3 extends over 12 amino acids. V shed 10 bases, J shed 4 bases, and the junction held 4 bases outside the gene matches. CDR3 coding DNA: TGTGCCACCGGACAGGCAAATCAGCCCCAGCATTTT. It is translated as CATGQANQPQHF.

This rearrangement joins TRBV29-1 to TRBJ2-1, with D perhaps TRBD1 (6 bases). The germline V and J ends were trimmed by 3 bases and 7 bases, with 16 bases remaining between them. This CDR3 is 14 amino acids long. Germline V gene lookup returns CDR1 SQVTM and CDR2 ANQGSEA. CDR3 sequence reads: CSVDHRDPGNEQFF. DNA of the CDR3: TGCAGCGTTGACCACAGGGACCCCGGGAATGAGCAGTTCTTC.

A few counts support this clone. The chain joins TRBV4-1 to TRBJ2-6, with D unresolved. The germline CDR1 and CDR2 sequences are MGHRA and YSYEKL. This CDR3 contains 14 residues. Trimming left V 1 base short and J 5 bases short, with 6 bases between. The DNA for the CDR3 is TGCGCCAGCAGCCAAGTTACAAGGGCCAACGTCCTGACTTTC. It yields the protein CASSQVTRANVLTF.

The chain's CDR3 is CASSSSVTYNEQFF. DNA of the CDR3: TGCGCCAGTTCATCTAGCGTCACCTACAATGAGCAGTTCTTC. The genes are TRBV5-1 and TRBJ2-1; maybe TRBD2 (6 bases). Germline V gene sequence: CDR1 SGHRS, CDR2 YFSETQ. The CDR3 is 14 residues long. The V end lost 8 bases, the J end lost 2 bases, and 14 bases lay between the germline ends.

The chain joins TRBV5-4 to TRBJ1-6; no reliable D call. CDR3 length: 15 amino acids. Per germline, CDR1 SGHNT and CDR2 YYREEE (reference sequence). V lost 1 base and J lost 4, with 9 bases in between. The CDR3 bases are TGTGCCAGCAGCTTGCAGGAAAGATATAATTCACCCCTCCACTTT. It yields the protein CASSLQERYNSPLHF.

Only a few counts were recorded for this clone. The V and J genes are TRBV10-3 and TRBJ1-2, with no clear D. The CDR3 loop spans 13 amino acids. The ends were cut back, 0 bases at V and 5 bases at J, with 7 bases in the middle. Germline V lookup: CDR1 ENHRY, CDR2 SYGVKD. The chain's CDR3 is CAISESSAYGYTF. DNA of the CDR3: TGTGCCATCAGTGAGTCGAGCGCTTATGGCTACACCTTC.

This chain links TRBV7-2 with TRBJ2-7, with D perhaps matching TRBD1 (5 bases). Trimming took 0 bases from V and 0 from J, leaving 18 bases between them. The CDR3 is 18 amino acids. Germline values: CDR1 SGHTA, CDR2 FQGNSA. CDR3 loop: CASSLAMSGPTSSYEQYF. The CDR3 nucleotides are TGTGCCAGCAGCTTAGCGATGTCAGGGCCTACGAGCTCCTACGAGCAGTACTTC.

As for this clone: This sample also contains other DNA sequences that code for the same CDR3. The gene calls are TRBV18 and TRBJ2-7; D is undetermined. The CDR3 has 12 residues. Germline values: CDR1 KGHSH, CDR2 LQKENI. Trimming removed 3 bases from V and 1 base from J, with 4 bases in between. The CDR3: CASSPSSYEQYF. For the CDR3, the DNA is TGTGCCAGCTCACCTTCTTCCTACGAGCAGTACTTC.

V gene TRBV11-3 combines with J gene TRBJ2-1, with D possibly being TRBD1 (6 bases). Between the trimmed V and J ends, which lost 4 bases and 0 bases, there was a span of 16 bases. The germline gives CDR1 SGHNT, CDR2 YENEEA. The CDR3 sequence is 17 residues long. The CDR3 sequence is CASSSPSGAGSYNEQFF. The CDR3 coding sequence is TGTGCCAGCAGCTCGCCCTCAGGGGCAGGCTCCTACAATGAGCAGTTCTTC. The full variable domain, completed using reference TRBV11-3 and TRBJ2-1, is EAGVVQSPRYKIIEKKQPVAFWCNPISGHNTLYWYLQNLGQGPELLIRYENEEAVDDSQLPKDRFSAERLKGVDSTLKIQPAELGDSAVYLCASSSPSGAGSYNEQFFGPGTRLTVL.

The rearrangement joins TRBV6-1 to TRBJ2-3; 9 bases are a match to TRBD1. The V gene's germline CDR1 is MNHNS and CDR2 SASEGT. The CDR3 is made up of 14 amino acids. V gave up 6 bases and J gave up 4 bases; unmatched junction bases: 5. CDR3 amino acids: CASSPRDRADTQYF. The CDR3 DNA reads TGTGCCAGCAGCCCTCGGGACAGGGCAGATACGCAGTATTTT.

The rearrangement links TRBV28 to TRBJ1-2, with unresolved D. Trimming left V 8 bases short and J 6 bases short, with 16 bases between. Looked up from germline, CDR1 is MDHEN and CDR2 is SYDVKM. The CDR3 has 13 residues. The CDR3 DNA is TGTGCCAGCTTAATACCTCCGGCTGATGGCTACACCTTC. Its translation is CASLIPPADGYTF.

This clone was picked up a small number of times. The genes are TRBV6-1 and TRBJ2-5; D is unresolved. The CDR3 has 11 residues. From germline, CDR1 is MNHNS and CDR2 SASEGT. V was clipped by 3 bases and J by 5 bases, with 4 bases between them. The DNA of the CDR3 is TGTGCCAGCAGTGATTGGGAGACCCAGTACTTC. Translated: CASSDWETQYF.

The CDR3 DNA reads TGCGCCAGCAGCTTGGGCCAGGTCTCTGGGGCCAACGTCCTGACTTTC. Translation: CASSLGQVSGANVLTF. This chain connects TRBV5-1 to TRBJ2-6; D remains unclear. The CDR3 runs to 16 residues. Germline V gene sequence: CDR1 SGHRS, CDR2 YFSETQ. The V and J ends lost 0 bases and 0 bases respectively, with 7 bases between them.

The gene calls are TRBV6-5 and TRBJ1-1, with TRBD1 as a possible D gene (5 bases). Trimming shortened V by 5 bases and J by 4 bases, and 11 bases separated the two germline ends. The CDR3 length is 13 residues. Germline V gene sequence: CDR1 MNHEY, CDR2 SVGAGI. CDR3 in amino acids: CASSPRVATEAFF. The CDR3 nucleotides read TGTGCCAGCAGTCCCAGGGTTGCCACTGAAGCTTTCTTT.

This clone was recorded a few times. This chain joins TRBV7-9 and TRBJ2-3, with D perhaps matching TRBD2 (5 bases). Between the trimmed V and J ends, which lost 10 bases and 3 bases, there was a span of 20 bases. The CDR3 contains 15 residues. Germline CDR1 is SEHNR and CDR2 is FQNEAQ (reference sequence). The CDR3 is CATRQDGSGTDTQYF. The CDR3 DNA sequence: TGTGCCACCAGACAAGATGGGAGTGGTACAGATACGCAGTATTTT.

The CDR3 loop is CASSPRGADYVYEQYF. In DNA form, the CDR3 reads TGTGCCAGCAGCCCGCGGGGGGCCGATTACGTCTACGAGCAGTACTTC. The chain combines TRBV25-1 with TRBJ2-7, with 8 bases fitting TRBD2. Germline V gene lookup returns CDR1 MGHDK and CDR2 SYGVNS. V gave up 6 bases and J gave up 3 bases; unmatched junction bases: 13. CDR3 size: 16 residues.

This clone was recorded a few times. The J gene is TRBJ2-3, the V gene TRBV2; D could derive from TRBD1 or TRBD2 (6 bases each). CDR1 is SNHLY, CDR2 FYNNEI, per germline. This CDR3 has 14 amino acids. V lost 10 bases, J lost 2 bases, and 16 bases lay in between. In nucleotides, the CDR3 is TGTGCCACCCGAGGGGGAGGCCTCACAGATACGCAGTATTTT. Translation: CATRGGGLTDTQYF.

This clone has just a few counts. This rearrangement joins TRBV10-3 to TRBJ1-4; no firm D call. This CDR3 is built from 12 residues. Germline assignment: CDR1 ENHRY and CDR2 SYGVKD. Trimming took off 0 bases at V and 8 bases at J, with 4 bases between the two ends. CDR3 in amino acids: CAISESKEKLFF. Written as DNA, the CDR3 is TGTGCCATCAGTGAGTCGAAAGAAAAACTGTTTTTT.

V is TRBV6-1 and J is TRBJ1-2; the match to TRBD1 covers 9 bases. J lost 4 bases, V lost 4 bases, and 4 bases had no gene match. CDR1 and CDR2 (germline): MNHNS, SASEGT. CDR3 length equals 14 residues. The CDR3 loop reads CASSVTGGGYGYTF. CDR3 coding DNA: TGTGCCAGCAGTGTGACAGGGGGGGGCTATGGCTACACCTTC.

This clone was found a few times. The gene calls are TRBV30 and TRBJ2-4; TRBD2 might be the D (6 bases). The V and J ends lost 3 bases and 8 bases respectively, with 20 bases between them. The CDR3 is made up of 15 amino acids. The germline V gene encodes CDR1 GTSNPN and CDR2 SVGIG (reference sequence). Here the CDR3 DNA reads TGTGCCTGGAGGGAGAACGCGGGACCCGGGGACATTCAGTACTTC. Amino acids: CAWRENAGPGDIQYF. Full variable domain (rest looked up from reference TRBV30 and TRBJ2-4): SQTIHQWPATLVQPVGSPLSLECTVEGTSNPNLYWYRQAAGRGLQLLFYSVGIGQISSEVPQNLSASRPQDRQFILSSKKLLLSDSGFYLCAWRENAGPGDIQYFGAGTRLSVL.

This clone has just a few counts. The CDR3 bases are TGTGCCAGCAGTGACAGCTCTGGAAACACCATATATTTT. Translation: CASSDSSGNTIYF. The gene calls are TRBV21-1 and TRBJ1-3; the table gives TRBD1 as D, unverified against the DNA. TRBV21-1 is recorded as a pseudogene. The CDR3 covers 13 residues.

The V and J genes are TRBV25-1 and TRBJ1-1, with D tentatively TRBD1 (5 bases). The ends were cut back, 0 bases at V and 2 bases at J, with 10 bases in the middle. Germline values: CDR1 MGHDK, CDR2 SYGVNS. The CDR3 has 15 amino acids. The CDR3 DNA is TGTGCCAGCAGTGAATACCAGGGTGTAAACACTGAAGCTTTCTTT. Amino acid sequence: CASSEYQGVNTEAFF.

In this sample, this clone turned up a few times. CDR3: CASSSSDAQHF. The CDR3 DNA follows: TGTGCCAGCAGCAGCTCGGATGCCCAGCATTTT. This rearrangement joins TRBV21-1 to TRBJ1-5. TRBV21-1 is classified as a pseudogene. The CDR3 contains 11 residues.

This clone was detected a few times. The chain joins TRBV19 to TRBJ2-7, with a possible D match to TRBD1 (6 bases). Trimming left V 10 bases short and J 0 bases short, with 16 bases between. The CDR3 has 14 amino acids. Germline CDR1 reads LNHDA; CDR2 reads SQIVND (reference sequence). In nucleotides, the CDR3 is TGTGCCACTGCAGAGGGACACGACTCCTACGAGCAGTACTTC. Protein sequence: CATAEGHDSYEQYF.